A selection of T cell receptor beta chains follows, all from one sample in a study of CD4 T cells in relation to SARS-CoV-2 and coronaviruses. The method was immunoSEQ multiplex PCR; TCRdb's version includes in-frame clones alone and lacks a portion of them. The sample consists of 30,000 to 45,000 clones, approximately 80% of them appearing once. For these receptors, no antigen is known. Material: memory CD4+ T cells from PBMCs, cultured in vitro. The receptors were gathered from an adult with COVID-19. The CDR3 runs from the conserved cysteine through the conserved F or W. The order of the fields is clone size, V gene, J gene, D gene, CDR3 protein, CDR3 DNA. The D gene is left open where the match is weak. Clone size, where shown, is once, few, many, or a class for clones that have expanded.

clone size: -; V gene: TRBV3-1/TRBV3-2; J gene: TRBJ2-2; D gene: -; CDR3 protein: CASSHTGELFF; CDR3 DNA: TGTGCCAGCAGCCACACCGGGGAGCTGTTTTTT
clone size: -; V gene: TRBV28; J gene: TRBJ2-7; D gene: -; CDR3 protein: CASSFGGESREQYF; CDR3 DNA: TGTGCCAGCAGTTTCGGCGGAGAGAGCCGCGAGCAGTACTTC
clone size: once; V gene: TRBV28; J gene: TRBJ2-2; D gene: TRBD1; CDR3 protein: CASSSTGGKGTGELFF; CDR3 DNA: TGTGCCAGCAGTTCCACAGGGGGTAAGGGGACCGGGGAGCTGTTTTTT
clone size: -; V gene: TRBV5-1; J gene: TRBJ2-3; D gene: TRBD2; CDR3 protein: CASSLDVASGNTDTQYF; CDR3 DNA: TGCGCCAGCAGCTTGGATGTGGCTAGCGGAAACACAGATACGCAGTATTTT
clone size: -; V gene: TRBV5-5; J gene: TRBJ1-4; D gene: -; CDR3 protein: CASSFRPNFDPRKRLFF; CDR3 DNA: TGTGCCAGCAGCTTCAGACCGAATTTCGATCCCCGAAAAAGGCTGTTTTTT
clone size: few; V gene: TRBV7-9; J gene: TRBJ2-3; D gene: TRBD2; CDR3 protein: CASSNPTSGRTDTQYF; CDR3 DNA: TGTGCCAGCAGCAATCCTACTAGCGGGAGAACAGATACGCAGTATTTT
clone size: -; V gene: TRBV6-4; J gene: TRBJ2-2; D gene: TRBD2; CDR3 protein: CASSDTPSGDPGELFF; CDR3 DNA: TGTGCCAGCAGTGACACCCCAAGCGGGGACCCCGGGGAGCTGTTTTTT
clone size: -; V gene: TRBV5-1; J gene: TRBJ1-2; D gene: -; CDR3 protein: CASSLDSRSNYGYTF; CDR3 DNA: TGCGCCAGCAGCTTGGACAGCAGGTCTAACTATGGCTACACCTTC
clone size: -; V gene: TRBV6-6; J gene: TRBJ2-1; D gene: TRBD2; CDR3 protein: CASSSSGTQLAGGRFPVVGEQFF; CDR3 DNA: TGTGCCAGCAGCTCGTCCGGGACACAACTAGCGGGAGGCAGGTTCCCTGTGGTTGGTGAGCAGTTCTTC
clone size: -; V gene: TRBV6-5; J gene: TRBJ2-3; D gene: -; CDR3 protein: CASSYSGSTGTDTQYF; CDR3 DNA: TGTGCCAGCAGTTACTCTGGTTCTACGGGCACAGATACGCAGTATTTT
clone size: few; V gene: TRBV28; J gene: TRBJ1-5; D gene: -; CDR3 protein: CASSRPQGNQPQHF; CDR3 DNA: TGTGCCAGCAGCAGACCCCAGGGGAATCAGCCCCAGCATTTT
clone size: -; V gene: TRBV7-2; J gene: TRBJ2-1; D gene: TRBD2; CDR3 protein: CASSLRQAGAEQFF; CDR3 DNA: TGTGCCAGCAGCTTAAGGCAAGCGGGAGCAGAGCAGTTCTTC
clone size: -; V gene: TRBV4-1; J gene: TRBJ2-1; D gene: -; CDR3 protein: CASSQGTTQQFF; CDR3 DNA: TGCGCCAGCAGCCAAGGGACTACACAGCAGTTCTTC
clone size: few; V gene: TRBV27; J gene: TRBJ2-3; D gene: -; CDR3 protein: CASSSTPPGVRGTDTQYF; CDR3 DNA: TGTGCCAGCAGTTCAACCCCTCCTGGGGTTCGTGGCACAGATACGCAGTATTTT
clone size: -; V gene: TRBV24-1; J gene: TRBJ2-3; D gene: -; CDR3 protein: CATMSGSSTDTQYF; CDR3 DNA: TGTGCCACCATGTCAGGTTCTAGCACAGATACGCAGTATTTT
clone size: -; V gene: TRBV9; J gene: TRBJ2-3; D gene: TRBD2; CDR3 protein: CASSVATGTSGDTQYF; CDR3 DNA: TGTGCCAGCAGCGTGGCGACCGGGACTAGCGGAGATACGCAGTATTTT
clone size: -; V gene: TRBV27; J gene: TRBJ2-7; D gene: TRBD2; CDR3 protein: CASSSTSGIYEQYF; CDR3 DNA: TGTGCCAGCAGTTCGACTAGCGGGATCTACGAGCAGTACTTC
clone size: -; V gene: TRBV5-1; J gene: TRBJ1-1; D gene: -; CDR3 protein: CASSFLDGAEEAFF; CDR3 DNA: TGCGCCAGCAGCTTCCTTGACGGGGCGGAGGAAGCTTTCTTT
clone size: -; V gene: TRBV18; J gene: TRBJ2-7; D gene: TRBD1; CDR3 protein: CASSPKDRGPYEQYF; CDR3 DNA: TGTGCCAGCTCACCAAAGGACAGGGGTCCGTACGAGCAGTACTTC
clone size: -; V gene: TRBV5-8; J gene: TRBJ2-7; D gene: -; CDR3 protein: CASSFDVYEQYF; CDR3 DNA: TGTGCCAGCAGCTTCGACGTCTACGAGCAGTACTTC
clone size: -; V gene: TRBV3-1/TRBV3-2; J gene: TRBJ2-1; D gene: -; CDR3 protein: CPEHVHSYNEQFF; CDR3 DNA: TGTCCGGAACACGTTCATTCCTACAATGAGCAGTTCTTC
clone size: few; V gene: TRBV7-2; J gene: TRBJ2-7; D gene: -; CDR3 protein: CASSPFPRGRDEQYF; CDR3 DNA: TGTGCCAGCAGCCCCTTTCCCCGGGGCCGCGACGAGCAGTACTTC
clone size: few; V gene: TRBV29-1; J gene: TRBJ1-1; D gene: -; CDR3 protein: CSVDLDPGTEAFF; CDR3 DNA: TGCAGCGTTGACCTAGACCCGGGGACTGAAGCTTTCTTT
clone size: -; V gene: TRBV28; J gene: TRBJ1-1; D gene: TRBD1; CDR3 protein: CASSPTAGTGGPEAFF; CDR3 DNA: TGTGCCAGCAGTCCGACCGCGGGGACAGGGGGTCCTGAAGCTTTCTTT